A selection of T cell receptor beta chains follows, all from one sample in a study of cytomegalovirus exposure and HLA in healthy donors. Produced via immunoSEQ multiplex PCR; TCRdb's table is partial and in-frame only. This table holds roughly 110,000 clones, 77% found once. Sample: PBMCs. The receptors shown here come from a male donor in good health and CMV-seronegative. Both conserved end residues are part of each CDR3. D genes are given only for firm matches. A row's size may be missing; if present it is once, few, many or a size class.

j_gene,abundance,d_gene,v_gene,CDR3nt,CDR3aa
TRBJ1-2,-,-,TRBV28,TGTGCCAGCAGGCCAGGGTTGTCGGGTGGCTACACCTTC,CASRPGLSGGYTF
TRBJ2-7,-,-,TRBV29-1,TGCAGCGTTTATAGCGGTCTTGGGGACGAGCAGTACTTC,CSVYSGLGDEQYF
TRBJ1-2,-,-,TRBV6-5,TGTGCCAGCAGCCTCGTTGGGGGGGCTAACTATGGCTACACCTTC,CASSLVGGANYGYTF
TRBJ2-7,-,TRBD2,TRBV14,TGTGCCAGCGGACAGGGGACTAGCGGGAGCTCCTACGAGCAGTACTTC,CASGQGTSGSSYEQYF
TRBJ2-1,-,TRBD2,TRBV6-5,TGTGCCAGCAGTTACCTGGCTAGCGGGAACTATGAGCAGTTCTTC,CASSYLASGNYEQFF
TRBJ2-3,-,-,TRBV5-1,TGCGCCAGCAGCTTGGCCAGCGGGAGCACAGATACGCAGTATTTT,CASSLASGSTDTQYF
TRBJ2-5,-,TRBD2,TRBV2,TGTGCCAGCAGTGAGTCTAGCGGGAGAAGTGAGACCCAGTACTTC,CASSESSGRSETQYF
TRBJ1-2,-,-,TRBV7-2,TGTGCCAGCAGCTTAGGGTACGGCAGAATCTCCAGGGGCTACACCTTC,CASSLGYGRISRGYTF
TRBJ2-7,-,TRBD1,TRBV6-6,TGTGCCAGCAGTTCCACCTCGACAGGGGGCTTCTACGAGCAGTACTTC,CASSSTSTGGFYEQYF
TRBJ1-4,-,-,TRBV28,TGTGCCAGCAGTTTGGGAGGCACTAATGAAAAACTGTTTTTT,CASSLGGTNEKLFF
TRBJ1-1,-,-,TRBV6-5,TGTGCCAGCAGTTACCTTCTGGCAGGAACCCGCTCTGAAGCTTTCTTT,CASSYLLAGTRSEAFF
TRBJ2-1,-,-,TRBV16,TGTGCCAGCAGCCGATGGGGACTTAGCTCCTACAATGAGCAGTTCTTC,CASSRWGLSSYNEQFF
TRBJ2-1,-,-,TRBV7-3,TGTGCCAGCAGCTTACTAACCTGGGACAATCAGCAGTTCTTC,CASSLLTWDNQQFF
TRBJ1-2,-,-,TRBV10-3,TGTGCCATCAGTGAAGGGGGGGGCCCACCCGATGGCTACACCTTC,CAISEGGGPPDGYTF
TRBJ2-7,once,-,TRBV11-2,TGTGCCAGCAGCTCACTGAGCAAATCCTCCTACGAGCAGTACTTC,CASSSLSKSSYEQYF
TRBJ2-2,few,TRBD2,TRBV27,TGTGCCAGCAGTGAAGGCGGGAGGTTCACCGGGGAGCTGTTTTTT,CASSEGGRFTGELFF
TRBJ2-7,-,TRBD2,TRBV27,TGTGCCAGCAGTTGGGGGACTAGCGCGCAATACGAGCAGTACTTC,CASSWGTSAQYEQYF
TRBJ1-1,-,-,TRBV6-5,TGTGCCAGCAGTTACACTCCGGGGAACACTGAAGCTTTCTTT,CASSYTPGNTEAFF
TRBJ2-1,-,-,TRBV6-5,TGTGCCAGCAGTTATAGCGGCGGGATATACAATGAGCAGTTCTTC,CASSYSGGIYNEQFF
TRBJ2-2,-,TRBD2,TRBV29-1,TGCAGCGCCTCTAGCGGGATGAACACCGGGGAGCTGTTTTTT,CSASSGMNTGELFF
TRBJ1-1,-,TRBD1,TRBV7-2,TGTGCCAGCAGCTCACGGCACGGGACAGGGGATACTGAAGCTTTCTTT,CASSSRHGTGDTEAFF
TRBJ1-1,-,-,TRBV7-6,TGTGCCAGCACCGGGGGGACCACTGAAGCTTTCTTC,CASTGGTTEAFF
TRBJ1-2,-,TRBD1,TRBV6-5,TGTGCCAGCAGTGCTGGGACAGGTCTTGGCTACACCTTC,CASSAGTGLGYTF
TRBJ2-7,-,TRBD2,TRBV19,TGTGCCAGTAGTAGGGGGGGAAGCTTCTACGAGCAGTACTTC,CASSRGGSFYEQYF
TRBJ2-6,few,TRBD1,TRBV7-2,TGTGCCAGCAGCTCCAGGGGGCAGAGCTCTGGGGCCAACGTCCTGACTTTC,CASSSRGQSSGANVLTF